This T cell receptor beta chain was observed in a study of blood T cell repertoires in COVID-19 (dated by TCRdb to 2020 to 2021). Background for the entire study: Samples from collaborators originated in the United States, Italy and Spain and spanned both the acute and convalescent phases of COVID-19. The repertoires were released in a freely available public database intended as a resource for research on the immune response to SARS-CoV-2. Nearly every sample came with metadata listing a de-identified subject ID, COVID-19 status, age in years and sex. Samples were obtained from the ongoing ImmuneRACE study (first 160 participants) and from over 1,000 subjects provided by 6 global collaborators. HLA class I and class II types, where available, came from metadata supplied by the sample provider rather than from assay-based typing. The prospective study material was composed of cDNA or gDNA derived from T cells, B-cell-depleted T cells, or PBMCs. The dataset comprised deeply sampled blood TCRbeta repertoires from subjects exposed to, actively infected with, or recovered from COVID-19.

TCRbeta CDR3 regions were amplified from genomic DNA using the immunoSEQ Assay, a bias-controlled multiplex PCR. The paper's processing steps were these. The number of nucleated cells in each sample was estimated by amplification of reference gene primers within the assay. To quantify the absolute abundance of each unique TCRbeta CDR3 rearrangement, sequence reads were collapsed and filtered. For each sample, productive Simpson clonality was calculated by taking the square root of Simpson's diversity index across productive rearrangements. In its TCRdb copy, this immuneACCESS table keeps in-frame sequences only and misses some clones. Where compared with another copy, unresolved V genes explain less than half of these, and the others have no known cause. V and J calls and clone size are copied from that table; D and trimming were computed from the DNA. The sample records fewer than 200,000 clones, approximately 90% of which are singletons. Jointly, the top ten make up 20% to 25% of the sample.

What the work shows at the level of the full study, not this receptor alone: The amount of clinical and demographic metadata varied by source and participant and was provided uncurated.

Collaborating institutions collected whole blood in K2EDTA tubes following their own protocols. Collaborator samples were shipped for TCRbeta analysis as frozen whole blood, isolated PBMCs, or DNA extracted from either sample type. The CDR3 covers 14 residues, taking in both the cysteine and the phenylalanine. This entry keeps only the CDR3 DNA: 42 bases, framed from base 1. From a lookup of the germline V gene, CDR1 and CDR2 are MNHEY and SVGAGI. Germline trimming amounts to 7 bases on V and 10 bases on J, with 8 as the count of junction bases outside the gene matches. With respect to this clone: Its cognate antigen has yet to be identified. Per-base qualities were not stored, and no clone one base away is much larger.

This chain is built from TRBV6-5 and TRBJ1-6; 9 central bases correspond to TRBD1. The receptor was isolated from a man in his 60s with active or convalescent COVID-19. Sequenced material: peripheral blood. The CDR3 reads CASNWDRVESPLHF. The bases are TGTGCCAGCAACTGGGACAGGGTAGAGTCACCCCTCCACTTT.